This T cell receptor (beta chain) was identified during a study of blood T cell repertoires in COVID-19 (dated by TCRdb to about 2020). With regard to the full study: Collaborator samples came from the United States, Italy and Spain and covered acute and convalescent phases of COVID-19. The prospective study material was composed of cDNA or gDNA derived from T cells, B-cell-depleted T cells, or PBMCs. Deeply sampled blood TCRbeta repertoires from subjects exposed to, actively infected with, or recovered from COVID-19 were included in the dataset. The repertoires were released in a freely available public database meant as a resource for research on the immune response to SARS-CoV-2. The samples were drawn from the first 160 participants of the ongoing ImmuneRACE study and from under 1,500 subjects provided by 6 global collaborators. The sample metadata nearly always contained a de-identified subject ID, COVID-19 status, age in years and sex. Where available, HLA class I and class II types were taken from metadata supplied by the sample provider and were not determined by assay-based typing.

Broader findings and caveats from the paper: The amount of clinical and demographic metadata varied by source and participant and was provided uncurated.

Whole blood was collected in K2EDTA tubes by collaborating institutions according to the institutions' own protocols. For TCRbeta analysis, collaborators shipped samples in one of three forms: frozen whole blood, isolated PBMCs, or DNA extracted from either of those sample types. The CDR3 starts with the cysteine, ends with the phenylalanine, and has 16 residues. Only the CDR3 portion is preserved as DNA: 48 bases, with reading frame beginning at the first base. The germline V and J ends show losses of 6 bases and 4 bases respectively, and no gene match explains 12 bases of the junction. Via the germline V gene, CDR1 is SNHLY and CDR2 FYNNEI. Remarks on this clone: Its antigen specificity is not known. Base qualities were left out, and no much larger clone turns up one base away.

TCRbeta CDR3 regions were amplified from genomic DNA by means of the immunoSEQ Assay, a bias-controlled multiplex PCR. Under the source paper's analysis protocol: Nucleated cell counts per sample were estimated from amplification of reference gene primers within the assay. To quantify the absolute abundance of each unique TCRbeta CDR3 rearrangement, sequence reads were collapsed and filtered. For each sample, productive Simpson clonality was calculated by taking the square root of Simpson's diversity index across productive rearrangements. TCRdb carries this immuneACCESS record with in-frame sequences only. Its versions omit some clonotypes, under half of them owing to an unresolved V gene in the studies checked, with the rest unexplained. Clonal size and the V and J genes are those of that table, whereas D and trimming came from the DNA. This sample has approximately 93,000 clones in its table, and more than 75% of those were observed once. The top ten clonotypes cover approximately 1% of the sample.

The receptor's source is a human donor in a cohort sampled during active COVID-19. The sequence links TRBV2 to TRBJ1-2; 9 of the junction bases match TRBD1. Source material: peripheral blood. The CDR3 corresponds to CASSPDRGSAFYGYTF. The nucleotide sequence is TGTGCCAGCAGCCCTGACAGGGGGTCTGCCTTCTATGGCTACACCTTC.